These 12 T cell receptor beta chains share one sample of origin, sequenced in a study of CD8 T cells in ankylosing spondylitis. TCRdb re-derived calls from the 5' RACE reads in MiXCR, one entry per CDR3 protein. The table lists approximately 540,000 distinct CDR3 sequences, roughly 12% of them singletons. No antigen has been assigned to these receptors. General study results and limits: Blood of patients with ankylosing spondylitis appeared to be characterized by a TCR beta motif of eight or nine highly homologous variants.

Sequencing used blood, either unsorted or a sorted T cell fraction (not recorded which). Receptors originate from a male donor with ankylosing spondylitis.

Ten or more counts support this clonotype. This rearrangement joins TRBV24-1 to TRBJ2-1; TRBD1 aligns across 11 bases. CDR1 is KGHDR, CDR2 SFDVKD, per germline. The CDR3 sequence is 16 residues long. V was pared by 3 bases and J by 4 bases, with 4 bases of the junction left unmatched. CDR3 coding DNA: TGTGCCACCAGTGATCGGACAGGGGGCAGGTACAATGAGCAGTTCTTC. It is translated as CATSDRTGGRYNEQFF.

This chain joins TRBV3-1 and TRBJ2-3; a weak D match, TRBD2 (5 bases). Germline CDR1 and CDR2: LGHDT and YNNKEL (reference sequence). V was trimmed by 4 bases and J by 8 bases, leaving 10 bases between them. CDR3 size: 12 residues. CDR3 DNA sequence: TGTGCCAGCAGCCTGAGTGAGGGTACGCAGTATTTT. This sequence encodes CASSLSEGTQYF.

This clonotype has a count of ten or more. The chain links TRBV19 to TRBJ2-3; TRBD2 aligns across 10 bases. Unmatched junction bases numbered 17, after V lost 8 bases and J lost 3 bases. This CDR3 is built from 18 residues. In germline, CDR1 is LNHDA, CDR2 SQIVND (reference sequence). The CDR3 coding sequence is TGTGCCAGTTTCCCGCGGCTAGCGGGAGAAGGTGGGACAGATACGCAGTATTTT. Translated: CASFPRLAGEGGTDTQYF.

This clonotype has a count of ten or more. The chain is built from TRBV7-9 and TRBJ1-1; D unresolved. This CDR3 is 14 amino acids long. Germline values: CDR1 SEHNR, CDR2 FQNEAQ (reference sequence). V lost 3 bases and J lost 0, with 8 bases in between. This chain's CDR3 is CASSLSRLNTEAFF. The CDR3, as DNA: TGTGCCAGCAGCTTGAGCAGGCTGAACACTGAAGCTTTCTTT.

This clonotype was observed a few times. The chain joins TRBV29-1 to TRBJ1-2, with D maybe TRBD1 (5 bases). This CDR3 is 13 amino acids long. Trimming took off 2 bases at V and 8 bases at J, with 15 bases between the two ends. Germline lookup yields CDR1 SQVTM and CDR2 ANQGSEA. The CDR3 DNA reads TGCAGCGTTGAAAAACCGTGGGGGGTCGGCTACACCTTC. Its protein product is CSVEKPWGVGYTF.

The rearrangement links TRBV28 to TRBJ2-2; D remains unclear. From germline, CDR1 is MDHEN and CDR2 SYDVKM. V lost 8 bases to trimming and J lost 0 bases, with 10 bases between them. CDR3 length equals 14 residues. The CDR3: CASQVWANTGELFF. The CDR3 DNA reads as TGTGCCAGCCAGGTGTGGGCGAACACCGGGGAGCTGTTTTTT.

In this sample, this clonotype turned up many times. The J gene is TRBJ2-4, the V gene TRBV5-1; tentative D call: TRBD1 (6 bases). V lost 4 bases, J lost 8 bases, and 16 bases lay in between. The CDR3 consists of 14 residues. Germline CDR1 SGHRS, CDR2 YFSETQ. Here the CDR3 DNA reads TGCGCCAGCAGCCTCCAATGGTCAGGGGACATTCAGTACTTC. As protein: CASSLQWSGDIQYF.

About this clonotype itself: Being one base from a much bigger clone, this may be a read error. Here the CDR3 reads CASSYSPRSYEQYV. DNA for the CDR3: TGTGCCAGCAGTTACTCCCCCAGATCCTACGAGCAGTACGTC. V and J are TRBV6-2 or TRBV6-3 and TRBJ2-7; no clear D gene. Germline V gene sequence: CDR1 MNHEY, CDR2 SVGEGT. The ends were cut back, 0 bases at V and 1 base at J, with 7 bases in the middle. CDR3 length equals 14 residues.

This clonotype came up a few times. V gene TRBV29-1 combines with J gene TRBJ1-3; no clear D. The CDR3 is 13 residues long. Trimming cost V 2 bases and J 3 bases, with 8 bases left between them. The germline V gene encodes CDR1 SQVTM and CDR2 ANQGSEA. The CDR3 nucleotides are TGCAGCGTTGAATGGCAGTTTGGAAACACCATATATTTT. Its protein product is CSVEWQFGNTIYF.

This clonotype was detected a few times. The rearrangement links TRBV15 to TRBJ2-7, with TRBD2 as a possible D gene (7 bases). The V end was cut by 0 bases, the J end by 7 bases, with 16 bases between. The CDR3 is made up of 15 amino acids. Germline CDR1 LNHNV, CDR2 YYDKDF (reference sequence). For the CDR3, the DNA is TGTGCCACCAGCAGAGAGGGCGGGAGAGGGGGAGAGCAGTACTTC. Its protein is CATSREGGRGGEQYF. Looking up the rest from reference TRBV15 and TRBJ2-7 gives the full variable domain: DAMVIQNPRYQVTQFGKPVTLSCSQTLNHNVMYWYQQKSSQAPKLLFHYYDKDFNNEADTPDNFQSRRPNTSFCFLDIRSPGLGDTAMYLCATSREGGRGGEQYFGPGTRLTVT.

This clonotype was detected a few times. The chain has TRBV20-1 and TRBJ1-5; D is possibly TRBD1 (5 bases). The CDR3 totals 16 residues. Trimming took 0 bases from V and 4 from J, leaving 16 bases between them. CDR1 is DFQATT and CDR2 is SNEGSKA in the germline V gene (reference sequence). In DNA form, the CDR3 reads TGCAGTGCTAGAGAGCCGACAGTGTATTGGAATCAGCCCCAGCATTTT. Translated: CSAREPTVYWNQPQHF.

J is TRBJ2-5 and V is TRBV30, with D possibly matching TRBD1 (6 bases). Germline CDR1 is GTSNPN and CDR2 is SVGIG (reference sequence). Trimming took 3 bases from V and 4 from J, leaving 12 bases between them. The CDR3 is 13 residues long. CDR3: CAWSQQGRETQYF. Here the CDR3 DNA reads TGTGCCTGGAGCCAACAGGGTAGAGAGACCCAGTACTTC.